The present T cell receptor (beta chain) was sequenced within a study of metastatic and nonmetastatic thyroid tumors. Each patient came to thyroid surgery without any prior treatment (of any kind). The CDR3 is 12 amino acids. V lost 5 bases and J lost 11; bases outside the gene matches: 8. TCRdb re-called the PCR reads with MiXCR. The sample has 53,000 or so clones; roughly 22% are singletons. The rearrangement joins TRBV12-3 or TRBV12-4 to TRBJ1-1; TRBD1 matches at 7 bases. Sequenced material: blood. The sequence was obtained from a female donor with papillary thyroid cancer or a benign thyroid nodule (not recorded which). Some clones in this sample may be carry-over from other donors' samples. CDR3 DNA sequence: TGTGCCAGCAGTCCCCCAGGGGGGGGGGCTTTCTTT. The encoded protein is CASSPPGGGAFF.